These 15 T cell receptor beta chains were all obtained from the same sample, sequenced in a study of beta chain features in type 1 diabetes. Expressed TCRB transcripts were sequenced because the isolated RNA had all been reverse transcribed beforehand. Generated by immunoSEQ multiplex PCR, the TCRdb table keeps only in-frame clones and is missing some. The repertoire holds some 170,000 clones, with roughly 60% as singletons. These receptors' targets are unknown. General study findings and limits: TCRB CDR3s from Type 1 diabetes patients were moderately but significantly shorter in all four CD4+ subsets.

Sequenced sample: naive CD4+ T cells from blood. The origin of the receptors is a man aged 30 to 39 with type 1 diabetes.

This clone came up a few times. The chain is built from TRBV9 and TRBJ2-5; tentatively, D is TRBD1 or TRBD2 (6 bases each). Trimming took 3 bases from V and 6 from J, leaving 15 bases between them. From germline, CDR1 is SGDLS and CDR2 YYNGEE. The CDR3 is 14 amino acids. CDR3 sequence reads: CASSATGGGQTQYF. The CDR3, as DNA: TGTGCCAGCAGCGCTACTGGAGGGGGACAGACCCAGTACTTC.

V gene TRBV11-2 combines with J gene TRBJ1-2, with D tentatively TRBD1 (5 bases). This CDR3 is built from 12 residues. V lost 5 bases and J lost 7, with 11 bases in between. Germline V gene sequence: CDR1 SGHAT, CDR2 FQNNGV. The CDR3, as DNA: TGTGCCAGCAGCCACCAGGGAAGTGGCTACACCTTC. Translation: CASSHQGSGYTF. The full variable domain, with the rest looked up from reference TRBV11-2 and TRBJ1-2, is EAGVAQSPRYKIIEKRQSVAFWCNPISGHATLYWYQQILGQGPKLLIQFQNNGVVDDSQLPKDRFSAERLKGVDSTLKIQPAKLEDSAVYLCASSHQGSGYTFGSGTRLTVV.

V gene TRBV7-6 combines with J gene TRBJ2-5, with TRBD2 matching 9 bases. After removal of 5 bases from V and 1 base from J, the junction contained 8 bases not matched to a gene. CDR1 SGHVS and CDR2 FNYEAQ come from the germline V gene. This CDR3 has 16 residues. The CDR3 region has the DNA TGTGCCAGCAGCCGGGGGGCTAGCGGGGCCCAAGAGACCCAGTACTTC. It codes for CASSRGASGAQETQYF.

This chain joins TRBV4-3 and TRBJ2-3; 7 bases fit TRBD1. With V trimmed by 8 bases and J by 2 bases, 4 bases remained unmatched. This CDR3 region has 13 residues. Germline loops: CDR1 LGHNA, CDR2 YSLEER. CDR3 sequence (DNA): TGCGCCAGCGGGGACAGAACCACAGATACGCAGTATTTT. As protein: CASGDRTTDTQYF.

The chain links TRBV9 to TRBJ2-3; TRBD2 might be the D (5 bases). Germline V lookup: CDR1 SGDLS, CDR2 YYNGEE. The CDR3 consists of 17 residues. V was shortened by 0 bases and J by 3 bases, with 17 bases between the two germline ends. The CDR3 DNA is TGTGCCAGCAGCGTAGCGGAGCGGCTAACCTCGACAGATACGCAGTATTTT. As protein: CASSVAERLTSTDTQYF.

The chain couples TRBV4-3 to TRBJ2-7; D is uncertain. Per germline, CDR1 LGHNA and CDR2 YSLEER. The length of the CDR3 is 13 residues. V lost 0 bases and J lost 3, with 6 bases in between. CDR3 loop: CASSQERNYEQYF. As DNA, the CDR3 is TGCGCCAGCAGCCAAGAACGCAACTACGAGCAGTACTTC.

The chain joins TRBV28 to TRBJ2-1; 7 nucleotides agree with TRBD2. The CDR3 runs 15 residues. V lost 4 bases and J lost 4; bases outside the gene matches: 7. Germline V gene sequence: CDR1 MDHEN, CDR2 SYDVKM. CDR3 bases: TGTGCCAGCAGTTCAAGGGGACTACGGTACAATGAGCAGTTCTTC. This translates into CASSSRGLRYNEQFF.

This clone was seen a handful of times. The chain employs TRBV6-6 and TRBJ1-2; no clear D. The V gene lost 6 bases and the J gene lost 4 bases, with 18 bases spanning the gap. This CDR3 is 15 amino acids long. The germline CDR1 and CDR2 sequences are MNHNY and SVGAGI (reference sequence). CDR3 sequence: CASRTLVRARYGYTF. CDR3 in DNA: TGTGCCAGCAGGACCCTCGTTAGAGCCCGCTATGGCTACACCTTC.

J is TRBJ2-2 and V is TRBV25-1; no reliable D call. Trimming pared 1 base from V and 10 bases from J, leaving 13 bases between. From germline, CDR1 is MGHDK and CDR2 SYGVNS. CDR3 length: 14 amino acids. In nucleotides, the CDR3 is TGTGCCAGCAGTGAATGGGCGGCGCCACCGGAGCTGTTTTTT. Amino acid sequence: CASSEWAAPPELFF.

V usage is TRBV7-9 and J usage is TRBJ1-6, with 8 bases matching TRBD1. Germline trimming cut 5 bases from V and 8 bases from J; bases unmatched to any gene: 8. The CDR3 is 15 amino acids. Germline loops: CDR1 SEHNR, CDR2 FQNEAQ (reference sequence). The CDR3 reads CASSHWTGTDSPLHF. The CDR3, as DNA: TGTGCCAGCAGCCACTGGACAGGGACGGATTCACCCCTCCACTTT.

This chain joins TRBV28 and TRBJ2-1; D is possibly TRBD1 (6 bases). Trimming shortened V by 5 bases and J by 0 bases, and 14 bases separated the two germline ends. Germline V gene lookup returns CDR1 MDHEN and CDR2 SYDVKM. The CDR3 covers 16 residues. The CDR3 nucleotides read TGTGCCAGCAGTGCTACAGGGAGCGGCTCCTACAATGAGCAGTTCTTC. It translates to CASSATGSGSYNEQFF.

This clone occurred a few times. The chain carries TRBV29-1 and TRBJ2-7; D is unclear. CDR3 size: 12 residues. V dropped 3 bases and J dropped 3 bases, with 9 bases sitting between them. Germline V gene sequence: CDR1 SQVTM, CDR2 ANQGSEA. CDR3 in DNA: TGCAGCGTTGATCTAGGAAACTACGAGCAGTACTTC. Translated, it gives CSVDLGNYEQYF.

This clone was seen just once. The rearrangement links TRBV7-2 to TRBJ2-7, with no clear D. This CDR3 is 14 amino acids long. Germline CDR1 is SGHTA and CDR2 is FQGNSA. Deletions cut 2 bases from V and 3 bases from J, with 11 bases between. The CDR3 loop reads CASSLLNNYYEQYF. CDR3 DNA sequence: TGTGCCAGCAGCTTATTAAACAACTACTACGAGCAGTACTTC.

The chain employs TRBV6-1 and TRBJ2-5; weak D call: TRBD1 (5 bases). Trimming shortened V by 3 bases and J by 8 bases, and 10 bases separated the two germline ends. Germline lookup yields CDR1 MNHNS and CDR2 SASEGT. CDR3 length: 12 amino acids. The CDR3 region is CASSERRATQYF. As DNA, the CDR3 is TGTGCCAGCAGTGAGCGCAGGGCCACCCAGTACTTC.

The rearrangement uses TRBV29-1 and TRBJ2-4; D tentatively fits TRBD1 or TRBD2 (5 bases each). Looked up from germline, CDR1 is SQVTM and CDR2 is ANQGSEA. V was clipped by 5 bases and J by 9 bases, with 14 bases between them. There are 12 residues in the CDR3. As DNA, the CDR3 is TGCAGCGTTCAGGGACGGTTAAGCATTCAGTACTTC. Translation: CSVQGRLSIQYF.